This T cell receptor beta chain was captured by sequencing in a study of human T cells and chemical hapten exposure. Overall study context: Patients, a majority of them female, were diagnosed with alopecia areata, totalis or universalis. Minor volume differences among pooled libraries chiefly drove per-sample TCR yield variation.

A single record per CDR3 protein comes from TCRdb applying MiXCR to the RACE reads. The table shows over 55,000 distinct CDR3 sequences, with around 10% occurring only once. This clonotype showed up just a few times. The antigen is unknown. Regarding time point: patch test 3, about 24 weeks after DPC sensitization. The treatment here: therapeutic diphenylcyclopropenone sensitization with weekly scalp DPC. Regarding the study as a whole: Patch test scores rose with PT1 expanded TCR counts, a positive correlation.

V trimming: 0 bases; J trimming: 3 bases; junction bases outside the gene matches: 7. In germline, CDR1 is LGHDT, CDR2 YNNKEL (reference sequence). The CDR3 totals 17 residues. The rearrangement joins TRBV3-1 to TRBJ2-3, with 9 positions matching TRBD2. The sample here was whole blood, taken in connection with sensitization to the hapten diphenylcyclopropenone (DPC). The clonotype was recovered from a woman in her forties or fifties with alopecia areata. Some clones in this sample may be carry-over from other donors' samples. Written as DNA, the CDR3 is TGTGCCAGCAGCCAAGAGCCGACTAGCGGATTGACAGATACGCAGTATTTT. Translating it yields CASSQEPTSGLTDTQYF.